A selection of T cell receptor beta chains follows, all from one sample in a study of T-cell reconstitution after alpha-beta-depleted transplantation in children. TCRdb processed the PCR reads anew with MiXCR; each CDR3 protein has one entry. The profile shows around 670,000 distinct CDR3 sequences, around 13% of them singletons. This sample comprised PBMCs, obtained before TCRalphabeta/CD19-depleted stem cell transplant. These receptors came from a girl aged 2-15 years with congenital amegakaryocytic thrombocytopenia, due to receive a stem cell transplant. Each CDR3 is given with its conserved first and last residue. The D gene is left open where the match is weak. Clone size is shown for a subset of rows, as once, few, many or a class of expanded clone.

CASSQVPLQETQYF,TGCGCCAGCAGCCAAGTCCCGTTGCAAGAGACCCAGTACTTC,.,.,TRBV4-1,TRBJ2-5
CASSLFGGNEQFF,TGCGCCAGCAGCTTGTTTGGTGGCAATGAGCAGTTCTTC,.,many,TRBV5-1,TRBJ2-1
CAWSRDRNQPQHF,TGTGCCTGGAGTCGGGACAGAAATCAGCCCCAGCATTTT,TRBD1,.,TRBV30,TRBJ1-5
CASSLALRQLPDTQYF,TGCGCCAGCAGCTTGGCGCTGCGCCAGCTCCCAGATACGCAGTATTTT,.,many,TRBV5-1,TRBJ2-3
CASSFDRVNGYTF,TGTGCCAGCAGTTTCGACAGGGTGAATGGCTACACCTTC,TRBD1,.,TRBV12-3/TRBV12-4,TRBJ1-2
CSVEASASMTYTF,TGCAGCGTTGAAGCTAGCGCAAGCATGACCTACACCTTC,.,.,TRBV29-1,TRBJ1-2
CSVEDHNRKDPDTQYF,TGCAGCGTTGAAGATCATAACAGAAAAGATCCAGATACGCAGTATTTT,.,many,TRBV29-1,TRBJ2-3
CAWSRQSNEKPFF,TGTGCCTGGAGCAGACAGTCTAATGAAAAACCGTTTTTT,.,once,TRBV30,TRBJ1-4
CASSLPAASGNTIYF,TGCGCCAGCAGCTTGCCCGCGGCCTCTGGAAACACCATATATTTT,.,few,TRBV5-1,TRBJ1-3
CASSPGQVTNQPQHF,TGCGCCAGCAGCCCGGGACAGGTTACGAATCAGCCCCAGCATTTT,TRBD1,many,TRBV5-1,TRBJ1-5
CASSLGLAGAQYF,TGTGCCAGCAGTTTAGGGCTAGCGGGGGCCCAGTACTTC,TRBD2,.,TRBV12-3/TRBV12-4,TRBJ2-5